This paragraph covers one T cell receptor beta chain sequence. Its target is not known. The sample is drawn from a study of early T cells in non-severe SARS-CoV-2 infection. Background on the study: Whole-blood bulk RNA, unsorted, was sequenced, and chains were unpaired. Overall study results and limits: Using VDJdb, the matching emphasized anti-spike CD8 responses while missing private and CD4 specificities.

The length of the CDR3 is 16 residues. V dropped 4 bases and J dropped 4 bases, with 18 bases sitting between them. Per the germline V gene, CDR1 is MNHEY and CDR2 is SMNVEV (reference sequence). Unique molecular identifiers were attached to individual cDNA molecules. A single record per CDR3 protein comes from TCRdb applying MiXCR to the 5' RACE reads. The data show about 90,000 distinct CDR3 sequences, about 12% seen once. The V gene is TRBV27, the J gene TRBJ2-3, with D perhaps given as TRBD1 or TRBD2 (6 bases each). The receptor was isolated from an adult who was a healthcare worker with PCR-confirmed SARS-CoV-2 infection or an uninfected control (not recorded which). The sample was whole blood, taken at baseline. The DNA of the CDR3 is TGTGCCAGCAGTTCGGGGGCCACCGACTCCCCAGATACGCAGTATTTT. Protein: CASSSGATDSPDTQYF.